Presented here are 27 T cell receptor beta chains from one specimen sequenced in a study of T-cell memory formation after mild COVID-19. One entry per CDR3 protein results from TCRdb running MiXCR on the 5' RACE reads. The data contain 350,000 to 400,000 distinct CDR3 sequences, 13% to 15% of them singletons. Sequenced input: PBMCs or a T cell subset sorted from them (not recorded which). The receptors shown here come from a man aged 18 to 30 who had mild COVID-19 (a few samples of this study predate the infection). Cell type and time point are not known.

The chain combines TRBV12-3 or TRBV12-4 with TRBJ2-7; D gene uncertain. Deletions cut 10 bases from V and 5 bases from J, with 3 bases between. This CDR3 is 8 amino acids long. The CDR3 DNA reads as TGTGCCAACGACGAGCAGTACTTC. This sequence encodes CANDEQYF.

The CDR3 region is CASSFWQGPYEQYF. CDR3 nucleotides: TGTGCCAGCAGTTTTTGGCAGGGGCCATACGAGCAGTACTTC. This chain uses TRBV12-3 or TRBV12-4 with TRBJ2-7, with D possibly matching TRBD1 (6 bases). This CDR3 has 14 residues. With 3 bases removed from V and 4 bases from J, the gap between germline ends came to 13 bases.

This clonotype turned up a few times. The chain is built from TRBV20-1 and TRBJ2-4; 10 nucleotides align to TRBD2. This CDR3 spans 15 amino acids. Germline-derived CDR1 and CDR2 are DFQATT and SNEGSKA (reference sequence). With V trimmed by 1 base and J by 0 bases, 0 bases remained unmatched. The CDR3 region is CSARASGGAKNIQYF. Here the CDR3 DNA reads TGCAGTGCTAGAGCTAGCGGGGGAGCCAAAAACATTCAGTACTTC.

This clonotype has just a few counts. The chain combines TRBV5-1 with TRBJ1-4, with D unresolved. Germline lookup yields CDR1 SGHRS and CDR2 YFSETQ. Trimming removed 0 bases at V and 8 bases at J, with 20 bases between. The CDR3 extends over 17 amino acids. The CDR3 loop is CASSLGISTAPGEKLFF. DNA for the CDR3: TGCGCCAGCAGCTTGGGTATCTCGACGGCTCCCGGGGAAAAACTGTTTTTT.

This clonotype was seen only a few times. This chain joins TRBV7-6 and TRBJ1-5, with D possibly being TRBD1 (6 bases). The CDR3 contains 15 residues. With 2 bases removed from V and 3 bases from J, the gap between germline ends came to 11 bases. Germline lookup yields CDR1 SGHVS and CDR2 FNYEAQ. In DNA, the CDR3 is TGTGCCAGCAGCTTAAGGGGGGGAGTCAATCAGCCCCAGCATTTT. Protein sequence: CASSLRGGVNQPQHF.

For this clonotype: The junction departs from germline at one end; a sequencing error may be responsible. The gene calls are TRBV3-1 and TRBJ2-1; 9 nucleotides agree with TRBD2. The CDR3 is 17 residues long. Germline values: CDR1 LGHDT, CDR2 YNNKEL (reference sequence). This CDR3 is CARSRGSGGPRRNEQFF. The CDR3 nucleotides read TGTGCCAGAAGCCGGGGTAGCGGGGGCCCCCGTCGGAATGAGCAGTTCTTC.

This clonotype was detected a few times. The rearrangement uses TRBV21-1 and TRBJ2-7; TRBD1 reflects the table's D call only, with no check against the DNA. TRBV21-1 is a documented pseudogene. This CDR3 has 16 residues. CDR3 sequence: CASSKVRRDTRYEQYF. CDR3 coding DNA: TGTGCCAGCAGCAAAGTGCGTCGGGACACCCGTTACGAGCAGTACTTC.

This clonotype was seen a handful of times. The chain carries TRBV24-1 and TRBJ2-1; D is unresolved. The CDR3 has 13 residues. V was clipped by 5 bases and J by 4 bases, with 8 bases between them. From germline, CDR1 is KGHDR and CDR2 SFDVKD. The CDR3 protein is CATSAGFYNEQFF. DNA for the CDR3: TGTGCCACCAGTGCCGGGTTTTACAATGAGCAGTTCTTC.

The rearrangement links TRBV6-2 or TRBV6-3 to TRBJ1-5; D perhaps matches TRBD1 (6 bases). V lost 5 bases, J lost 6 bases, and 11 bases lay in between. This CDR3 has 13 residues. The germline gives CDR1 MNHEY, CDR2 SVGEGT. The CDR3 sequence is CASSPGHSQPQHF. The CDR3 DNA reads TGTGCCAGCAGTCCGGGACACTCTCAGCCCCAGCATTTT.

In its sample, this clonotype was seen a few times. The CDR3 sequence is CASSPTSGVVSEQYF. The CDR3 bases are TGTGCCAGCTCACCAACTAGCGGGGTAGTTTCCGAGCAGTACTTC. The rearrangement links TRBV18 to TRBJ2-7, with 10 positions matching TRBD2. The trim removed 2 bases at V and 6 bases at J, leaving 7 bases unmatched. The CDR3 extends over 15 amino acids. Germline V CDR1 and CDR2: KGHSH, LQKENI.

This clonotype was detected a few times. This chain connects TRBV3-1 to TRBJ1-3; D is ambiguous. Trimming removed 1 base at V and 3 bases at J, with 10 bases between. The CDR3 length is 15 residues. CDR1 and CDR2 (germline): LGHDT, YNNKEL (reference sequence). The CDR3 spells CASSQGWGGGNTIYF. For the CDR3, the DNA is TGTGCCAGCAGCCAAGGGTGGGGAGGTGGAAACACCATATATTTT.

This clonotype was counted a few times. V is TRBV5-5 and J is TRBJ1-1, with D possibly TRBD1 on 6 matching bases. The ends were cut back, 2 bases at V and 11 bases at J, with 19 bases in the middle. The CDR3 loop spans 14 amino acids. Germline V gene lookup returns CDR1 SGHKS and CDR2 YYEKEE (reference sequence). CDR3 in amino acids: CASSFPSGGSGAFF. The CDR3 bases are TGTGCCAGCAGCTTCCCCAGCGGGGGCAGTGGGGCTTTCTTT.

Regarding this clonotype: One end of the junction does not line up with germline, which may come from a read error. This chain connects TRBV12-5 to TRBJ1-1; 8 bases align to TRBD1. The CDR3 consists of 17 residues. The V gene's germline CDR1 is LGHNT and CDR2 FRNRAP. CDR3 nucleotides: TGTGCTAGTGGATTGGACAGGGCTTCTCTAATGAACACTGAAGCTTTCTTT. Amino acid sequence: CASGLDRASLMNTEAFF.

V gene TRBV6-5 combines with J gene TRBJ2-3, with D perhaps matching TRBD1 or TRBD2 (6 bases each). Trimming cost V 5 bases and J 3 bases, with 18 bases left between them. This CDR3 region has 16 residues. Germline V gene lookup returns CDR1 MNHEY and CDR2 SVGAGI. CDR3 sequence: CASSDARGLLTDTQYF. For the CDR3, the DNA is TGTGCCAGCAGTGATGCCCGGGGGCTTCTGACAGATACGCAGTATTTT.

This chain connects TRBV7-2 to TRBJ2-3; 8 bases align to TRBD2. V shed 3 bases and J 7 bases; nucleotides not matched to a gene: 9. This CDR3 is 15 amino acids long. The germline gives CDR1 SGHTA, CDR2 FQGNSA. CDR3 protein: CASSLEGTSSNTQYF. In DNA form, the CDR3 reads TGTGCCAGCAGCTTGGAAGGGACTAGTTCGAATACGCAGTATTTT.

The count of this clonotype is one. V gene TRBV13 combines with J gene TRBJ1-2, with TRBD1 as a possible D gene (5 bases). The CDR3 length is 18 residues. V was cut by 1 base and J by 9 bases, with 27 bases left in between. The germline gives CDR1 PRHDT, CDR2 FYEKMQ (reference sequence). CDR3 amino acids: CASSLVPLRVGRSFRYTF. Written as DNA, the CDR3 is TGTGCCAGCAGCTTAGTCCCTCTCCGGGTGGGACGGTCCTTTCGCTACACCTTC.

The CDR3 coding sequence is TGTGCCAGCGGGGTCTTGCCTCAAGAGACCCAGTACTTC. Translation gives CASGVLPQETQYF. The chain links TRBV5-4 to TRBJ2-5, with D hard to call. CDR3 length equals 13 residues. CDR1 SGHNT and CDR2 YYREEE come from the germline V gene (reference sequence). Trimming removed 7 bases at V and 2 bases at J, with 12 bases between. Complete variable domain (other parts from reference TRBV5-4 and TRBJ2-5): ETGVTQSPTHLIKTRGQQVTLRCSSQSGHNTVSWYQQALGQGPQFIFQYYREEENGRGNFPPRFSGLQFPNYSSELNVNALELDDSALYLCASGVLPQETQYFGPGTRLLVL.

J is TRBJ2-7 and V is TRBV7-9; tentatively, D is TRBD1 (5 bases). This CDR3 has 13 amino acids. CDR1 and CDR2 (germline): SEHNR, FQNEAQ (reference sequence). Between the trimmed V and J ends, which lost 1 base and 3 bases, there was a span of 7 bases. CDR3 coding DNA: TGTGCCAGCAGCTTAGATGACAGCTACGAGCAGTACTTC. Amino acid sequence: CASSLDDSYEQYF.

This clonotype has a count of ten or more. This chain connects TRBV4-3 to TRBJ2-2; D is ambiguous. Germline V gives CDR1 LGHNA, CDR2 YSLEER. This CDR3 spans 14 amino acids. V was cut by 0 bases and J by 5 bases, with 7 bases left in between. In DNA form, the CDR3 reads TGCGCCAGCAGCCAAGATCGATGGACCGGGGAGCTGTTTTTT. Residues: CASSQDRWTGELFF.

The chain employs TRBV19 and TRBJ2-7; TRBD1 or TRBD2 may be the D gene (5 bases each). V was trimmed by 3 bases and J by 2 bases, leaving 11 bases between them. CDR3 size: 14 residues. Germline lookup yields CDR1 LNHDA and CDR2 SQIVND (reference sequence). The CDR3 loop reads CASSIGPGPYEQYF. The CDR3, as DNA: TGTGCCAGTAGTATCGGACCGGGGCCCTACGAGCAGTACTTC.

CDR3 amino acids: CASMWMAKNIQYF. The DNA of the CDR3 is TGTGCCAGCATGTGGATGGCCAAAAACATTCAGTACTTC. This chain joins TRBV12-3 or TRBV12-4 and TRBJ2-4; D call uncertain. The V end lost 7 bases, the J end lost 1 base, and 8 bases lay between the germline ends. The CDR3 contains 13 residues.

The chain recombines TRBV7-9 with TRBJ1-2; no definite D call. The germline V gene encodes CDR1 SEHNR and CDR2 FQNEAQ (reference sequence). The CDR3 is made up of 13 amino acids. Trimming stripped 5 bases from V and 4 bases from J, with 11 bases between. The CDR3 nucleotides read TGTGCCAGCAGCCCGGACCAGGCCTATGGCTACACCTTC. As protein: CASSPDQAYGYTF.

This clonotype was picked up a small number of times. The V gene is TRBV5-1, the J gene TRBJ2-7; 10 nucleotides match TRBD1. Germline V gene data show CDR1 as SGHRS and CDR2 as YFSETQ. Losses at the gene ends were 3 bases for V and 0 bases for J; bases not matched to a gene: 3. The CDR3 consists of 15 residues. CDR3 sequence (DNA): TGCGCCAGCAGCTCCTGGACAGGGGGCTCCTACGAGCAGTACTTC. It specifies CASSSWTGGSYEQYF.

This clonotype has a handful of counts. This chain's CDR3 is CASSLQGLYNEQFF. The CDR3 DNA sequence: TGTGCCAGCAGCCTCCAGGGCCTCTACAATGAGCAGTTCTTC. This chain uses TRBV7-3 with TRBJ2-1; maybe TRBD1 (5 bases). Germline assignment: CDR1 SGHTA and CDR2 FQGTGA. This CDR3 is 14 amino acids long. V was pared by 5 bases and J by 3 bases, with 11 bases between. Full variable domain (rest looked up from reference TRBV7-3 and TRBJ2-1): GAGVSQTPSNKVTEKGKYVELRCDPISGHTALYWYRQSLGQGPEFLIYFQGTGAADDSGLPNDRFFAVRPEGSVSTLKIQRTERGDSAVYLCASSLQGLYNEQFFGPGTRLTVL.

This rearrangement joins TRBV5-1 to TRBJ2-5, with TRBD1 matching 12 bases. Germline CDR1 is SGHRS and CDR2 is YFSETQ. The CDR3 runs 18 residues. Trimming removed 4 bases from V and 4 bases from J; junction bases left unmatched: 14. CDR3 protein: CASSLAGTGGSGGETQYF. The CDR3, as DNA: TGCGCCAGCAGCCTTGCCGGGACAGGGGGCAGTGGCGGAGAGACCCAGTACTTC.

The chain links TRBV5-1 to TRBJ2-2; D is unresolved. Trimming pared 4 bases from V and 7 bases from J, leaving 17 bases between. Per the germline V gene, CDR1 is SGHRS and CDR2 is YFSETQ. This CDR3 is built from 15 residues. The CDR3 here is CASSGISDPGGELFF. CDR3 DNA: TGCGCCAGCAGCGGAATCTCCGACCCCGGCGGGGAGCTGTTTTTT.

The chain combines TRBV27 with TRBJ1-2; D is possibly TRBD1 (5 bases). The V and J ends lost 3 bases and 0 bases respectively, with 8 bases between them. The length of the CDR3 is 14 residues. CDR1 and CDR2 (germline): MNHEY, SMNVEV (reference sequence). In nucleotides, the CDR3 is TGTGCCAGCAGTTTTGGGGGAACTAACTATGGCTACACCTTC. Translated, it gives CASSFGGTNYGYTF.